These 2 T cell receptor beta chains were all obtained from the same sample, sequenced in a study of metastatic and nonmetastatic thyroid tumors (dated by TCRdb to 2020 to 2021). Library preparation was by PCR. The sequencer listed for this sample is Illumina HiSeq 4000. Using fastp at Q25 and MiXCR, TCRdb reprocessed the public reads and kept productive beta chains. The sample contains 15,000 to 20,000 clones, less than 20% of them found a single time. 15% to 20% of the sample goes to the ten largest clones. Before undergoing thyroid surgery, none of the patients had been given any kind of treatment. Sequencing was done on a sample of blood. The receptors shown here come from a female donor with papillary thyroid cancer or a benign thyroid nodule (not recorded which). Some clones in this sample may be carry-over from other donors' samples.

This clone was counted many times. The genes are TRBV4-2 and TRBJ2-3; 10 bases line up with TRBD2. The CDR3 consists of 16 residues. Trimming at V came to 4 bases and at J to 0 bases, leaving 4 bases not matched to a gene. Germline assignment: CDR1 LGHNA and CDR2 YNFKEQ. The CDR3 coding sequence is TGTGCCAGCAGCCCTCTGACTAGCGGGAGCACAGATACGCAGTATTTT. It specifies CASSPLTSGSTDTQYF.

This clone was found a few times. The J gene is TRBJ2-7, the V gene TRBV6-1; 10 bases fit TRBD2. Germline CDR1 and CDR2: MNHNS and SASEGT. The CDR3 runs to 15 residues. Losses at the gene ends were 1 base for V and 5 bases for J; bases not matched to a gene: 5. CDR3 DNA sequence: TGTGCCAGCAGTGAAGTGGTAGCGGGGGGCGACGAGCAGTACTTC. It encodes CASSEVVAGGDEQYF.